This TCR beta chain was captured by sequencing in a study of post-analysis software for immune sequencing data. The CDR3 spans 15 residues. V shed 6 bases and J 5 bases; nucleotides not matched to a gene: 7. Germline V CDR1 and CDR2: MNHEY, SVGAGI. Findings and limits, study-wide: Among multiple sclerosis patients, normalized Chao1 diversity was significantly below that of controls. Patients showed TRBV5-6, TRBV5-1 and TRBV20-1 among a handful of TRBV segments more frequent than in controls. Strong same-batch co-clustering of samples appeared with F measure clustering.

Every TCR beta cDNA library bore unique molecular identifiers. The yield from roughly 1 to 10 million T cells was around 500,000 cDNA molecules in total. TCRdb fed the PCR reads into MiXCR, producing one record per CDR3 protein. In the table there are roughly 670,000 distinct CDR3 sequences, approximately 60% of which are singletons. Note on this clonotype: What it recognizes is unknown.

Source material: blood. This receptor was obtained from a girl aged 2-10 years with multiple sclerosis. The rearrangement uses TRBV6-5 and TRBJ2-1, with TRBD2 matching over 10 bases. Here the CDR3 reads CASRPFSGGNNEQFF. The CDR3 DNA reads as TGTGCCAGCAGGCCCTTTAGCGGGGGGAACAATGAGCAGTTCTTC.